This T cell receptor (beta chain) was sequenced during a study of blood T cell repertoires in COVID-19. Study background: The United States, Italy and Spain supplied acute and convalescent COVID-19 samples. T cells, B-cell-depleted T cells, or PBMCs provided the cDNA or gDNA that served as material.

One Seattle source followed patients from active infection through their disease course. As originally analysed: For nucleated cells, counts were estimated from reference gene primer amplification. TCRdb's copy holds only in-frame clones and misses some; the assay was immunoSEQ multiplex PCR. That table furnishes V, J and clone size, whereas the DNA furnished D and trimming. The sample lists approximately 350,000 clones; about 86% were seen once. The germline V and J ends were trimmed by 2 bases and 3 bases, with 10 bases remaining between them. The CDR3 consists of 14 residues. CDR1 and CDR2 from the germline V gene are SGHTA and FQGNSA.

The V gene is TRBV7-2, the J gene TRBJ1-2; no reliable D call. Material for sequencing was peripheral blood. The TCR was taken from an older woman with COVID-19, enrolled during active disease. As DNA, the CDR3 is TGTGCCAGCAGCTTAACGACAAACCACTATGGCTACACCTTC. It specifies CASSLTTNHYGYTF.